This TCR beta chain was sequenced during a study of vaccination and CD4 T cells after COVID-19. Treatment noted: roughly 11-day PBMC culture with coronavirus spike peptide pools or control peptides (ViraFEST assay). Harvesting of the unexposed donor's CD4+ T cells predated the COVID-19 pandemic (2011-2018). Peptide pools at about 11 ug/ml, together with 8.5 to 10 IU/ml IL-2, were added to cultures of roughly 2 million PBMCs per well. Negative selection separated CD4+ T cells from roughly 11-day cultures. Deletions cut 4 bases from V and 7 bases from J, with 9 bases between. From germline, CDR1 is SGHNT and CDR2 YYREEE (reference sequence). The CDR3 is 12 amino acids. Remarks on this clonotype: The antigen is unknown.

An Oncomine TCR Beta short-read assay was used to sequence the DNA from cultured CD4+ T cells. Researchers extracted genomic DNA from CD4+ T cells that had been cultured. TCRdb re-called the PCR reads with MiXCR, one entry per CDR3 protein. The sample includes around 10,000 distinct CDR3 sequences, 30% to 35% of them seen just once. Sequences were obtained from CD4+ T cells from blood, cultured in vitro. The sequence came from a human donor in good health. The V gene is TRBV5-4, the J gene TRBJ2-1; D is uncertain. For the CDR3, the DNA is TGTGCCAGCAGCATAATGGGAAATGAGCAGTTCTTC. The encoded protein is CASSIMGNEQFF.